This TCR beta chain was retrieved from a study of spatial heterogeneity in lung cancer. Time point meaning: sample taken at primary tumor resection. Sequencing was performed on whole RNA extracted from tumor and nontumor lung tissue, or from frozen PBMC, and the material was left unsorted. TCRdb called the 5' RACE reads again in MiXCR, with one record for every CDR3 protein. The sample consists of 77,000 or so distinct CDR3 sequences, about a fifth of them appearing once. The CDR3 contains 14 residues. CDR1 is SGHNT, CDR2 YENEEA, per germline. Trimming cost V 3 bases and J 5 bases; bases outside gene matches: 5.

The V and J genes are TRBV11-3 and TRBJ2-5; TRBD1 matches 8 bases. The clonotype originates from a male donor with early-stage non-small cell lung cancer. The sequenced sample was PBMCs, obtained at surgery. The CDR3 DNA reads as TGTGCCAGCAGCTTGGGACAGGCAGGGGAGACCCAGTACTTC. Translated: CASSLGQAGETQYF.